This TCR beta chain was sequenced in a study of cytomegalovirus exposure and HLA in healthy donors. The PCR made use of 60 Vbeta and 13 Jbeta primers. The method was immunoSEQ multiplex PCR; TCRdb's version includes in-frame clones alone and lacks a portion of them. The sample yields 150,000 to 200,000 clones, approximately 84% seen once. The CDR3 length is 16 residues. J lost 4 bases, V lost 3 bases, and 10 bases had no gene match. Sequenced material: PBMCs. The TCR comes from a girl in the first two years of life in good health and CMV-seronegative. The chain combines TRBV23-1 with TRBJ2-3, with 7 positions matching TRBD1. TRBV23-1 is an open reading frame whose function is uncertain. The CDR3 nucleotides read TGCGCCAGCAGTCATTACACAGGGGAAGTGTCAGATACGCAGTATTTT. Translating it yields CASSHYTGEVSDTQYF.